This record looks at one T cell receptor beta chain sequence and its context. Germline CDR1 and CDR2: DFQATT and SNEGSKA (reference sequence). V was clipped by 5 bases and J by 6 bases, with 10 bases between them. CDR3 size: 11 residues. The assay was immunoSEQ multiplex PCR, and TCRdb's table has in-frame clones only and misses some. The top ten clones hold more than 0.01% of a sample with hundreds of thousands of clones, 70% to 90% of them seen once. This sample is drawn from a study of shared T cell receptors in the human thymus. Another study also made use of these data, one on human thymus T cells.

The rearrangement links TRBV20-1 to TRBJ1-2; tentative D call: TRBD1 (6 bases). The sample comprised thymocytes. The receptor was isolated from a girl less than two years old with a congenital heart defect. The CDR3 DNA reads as TGCAGTGCTCGGACAGAGAATGGCTACACCTTC. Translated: CSARTENGYTF.